This is a list of T cell receptor beta chains from one sample in a study of T cell responses to AZD1222 COVID-19 vaccine. The protocol was immunoSEQ multiplex PCR, while the TCRdb copy is restricted to in-frame clones and leaves out a portion. The table has fewer than 110,000 clones, approximately 90% seen once. This sample comprised peripheral blood, obtained on day 0 of AZD1222 vaccination. These receptors were obtained from an adult in good health. CDR3s include the opening cysteine and the closing phenylalanine or tryptophan. The D gene is left open where the match is weak. Some rows have no size entry. The others give once, few or many, or a class for an expanded clone.

clone_size,d_call,j_call,v_call,cdr3_nt,cdr3_aa
-,-,TRBJ1-2,TRBV7-6,TGTGCCAGCAGCCCTCCGACCCTCGGGGGGATTCTCACCTATGGCTACACCTTC,CASSPPTLGGILTYGYTF
few,TRBD1,TRBJ1-6,TRBV7-9,TGTGCCAGCAGCTTAGCGGCGGGACAGCCAAATTCACCCCTCCACTTT,CASSLAAGQPNSPLHF
-,-,TRBJ2-5,TRBV18,TGTGCCAGCTCCTCAGGGGCGGCTATTCAAGAGACCCAGTACTTC,CASSSGAAIQETQYF
-,TRBD1,TRBJ1-2,TRBV19,TGTGCCAGTAGTACGAGACAGGGGGCAGAGAACTATGGCTACACCTTC,CASSTRQGAENYGYTF
-,TRBD1,TRBJ1-5,TRBV28,TGTGCCAGCCCACGACAGGGGACCAATCAGCCCCAGCATTTT,CASPRQGTNQPQHF
-,TRBD1,TRBJ1-2,TRBV27,TGTGCCAGCAGTTCGACAGGGAACTATGGCTACACCTTC,CASSSTGNYGYTF
once,TRBD1,TRBJ2-1,TRBV6-6,TGTGCCAGCAGTTACCGGGGACAGCGTAATGAGCAGTTCTTC,CASSYRGQRNEQFF
once,TRBD2,TRBJ2-7,TRBV4-3,TGCGCCAGCAGCCCATTAGCGGGGGGGCCCGTCGAGCAGTACTTC,CASSPLAGGPVEQYF
-,TRBD1,TRBJ1-6,TRBV6-5,TGTGCCAGCAATCAACACAGGGGATGGAATTCACCCCTCCACTTT,CASNQHRGWNSPLHF
-,-,TRBJ2-1,TRBV4-3,TGCGCCAGTAGCCCTCGGCCAAGTGTGGACGTATCCTACAATGAGCAGTTCTTC,CASSPRPSVDVSYNEQFF
-,-,TRBJ1-3,TRBV6-5,TGTGCCAGCAGTTACTGGGGCAAGAACTCTGGAAACACCATATATTTT,CASSYWGKNSGNTIYF
-,TRBD1,TRBJ2-7,TRBV7-8,TGTGCCAGCAGCTTAACCCCGACAGGGCAGACCCACGAGCAGTACTTC,CASSLTPTGQTHEQYF
-,TRBD1,TRBJ2-6,TRBV10-3,TGTGCCATCAGTGAAACAGGGGGCGGGTCTGGGGCCAACGTCCTGACTTTC,CAISETGGGSGANVLTF
medium-sized,-,TRBJ2-7,TRBV10-3,TGTGCCATCAGTGATTCCTCCTACGAGCAGTACTTC,CAISDSSYEQYF
-,-,TRBJ1-4,TRBV4-3,TGCGCCAGCAGCCTAAGTGGGGAAAAACTGTTTTTT,CASSLSGEKLFF
-,-,TRBJ2-5,TRBV19,TGTGCCAGTAGTACTCAAGAGACCCAGTACTTC,CASSTQETQYF
once,TRBD1,TRBJ1-1,TRBV19,TGTGCCAGTAGTATGAGGCGGACAGGGTTCATGAACACTGAAGCTTTCTTT,CASSMRRTGFMNTEAFF
few,TRBD1,TRBJ1-1,TRBV27,TGTGCCAGCAGTCGCACAGGGGCCGCCCTTGGGGAGAACACTGAAGCTTTCTTT,CASSRTGAALGENTEAFF
-,-,TRBJ1-3,TRBV19,TGTGCCAGTATGCAGTACTCTGGAAACACCATATATTTT,CASMQYSGNTIYF
once,-,TRBJ1-1,TRBV9,TGTGCCAGCAGCCCCTCAGGGGCATACACTGAAGCTTTCTTT,CASSPSGAYTEAFF
many,-,TRBJ1-1,TRBV7-9,TGTGCCAGCAGCGGGAACACTGAAGCTTTCTTT,CASSGNTEAFF
-,TRBD1,TRBJ1-6,TRBV4-3,TGCGCCAGCAGCCAAGTTCGACAGGGGAATTCACCCCTCCACTTT,CASSQVRQGNSPLHF
once,-,TRBJ2-5,TRBV7-3,TGTGCCAGCAGCTTAACGTCGGACCAAGAGACCCAGTACTTC,CASSLTSDQETQYF
-,TRBD1,TRBJ2-7,TRBV7-8,TGTGCCAGCAGCCTACGAAGGTCGACAGGGTGGGACGAGCAGTACTTC,CASSLRRSTGWDEQYF
-,TRBD1,TRBJ1-2,TRBV6-2/TRBV6-3,TGTGCCAGCAGTAAAGCCGGGACAGCCTCTAACTATGGCTACACCTTC,CASSKAGTASNYGYTF
-,TRBD2,TRBJ2-1,TRBV7-9,TGTGCCAGCAGCTTAGGTGGAGCGGGAGCAAATGAGCAGTTCTTC,CASSLGGAGANEQFF
-,-,TRBJ1-5,TRBV19,TGTGCCAGTAGTATGGGCAGAGTTCGTCAGCCCCAGCATTTT,CASSMGRVRQPQHF
-,-,TRBJ1-5,TRBV3-1/TRBV3-2,TGTGCCAGCATCAGGGGTGATCAGCCCCAGCATTTT,CASIRGDQPQHF
-,TRBD1,TRBJ1-2,TRBV7-9,TGTGCCAGCAGCTTAGTACGGACAGGGGGCGATAGCTACACCTTC,CASSLVRTGGDSYTF
once,-,TRBJ2-1,TRBV11-3,TGTGCCAGCAGCTTAGATCATATCAATGAGCAGTTCTTC,CASSLDHINEQFF
-,TRBD1,TRBJ1-2,TRBV9,TGTGCCAGCAGCGCCTCGGGACAGGGGGCTTTTGGCTACACCTTC,CASSASGQGAFGYTF
-,-,TRBJ1-6,TRBV6-6,TGTGCCAGCAGTTACTTCGGGTATAATTCACCCCTCCACTTT,CASSYFGYNSPLHF
once,TRBD1,TRBJ1-2,TRBV3-1/TRBV3-2,TGTGCCAGCAGCGGGCGCGGGACAGGCTCTTATGGCTACACCTTC,CASSGRGTGSYGYTF
-,-,TRBJ1-2,TRBV30,TGTGCCTGGAGCCGGCCAGGGGCGGGGAACTATGGCTACACCTTC,CAWSRPGAGNYGYTF
-,TRBD2,TRBJ2-2,TRBV7-8,TGTGGGGGGACGGGGGGTCACACCGGGGAGCTGTTTTTT,CGGTGGHTGELFF
-,TRBD2,TRBJ2-3,TRBV5-6,TGTGCCAGCAGCCGCGGACTAGTTATGTTAAAAGATACGCAGTATTTT,CASSRGLVMLKDTQYF
-,-,TRBJ1-1,TRBV6-1,TGTGCCAGCAGTGATGGGGAAACGACGTCGGCTTTCTTT,CASSDGETTSAFF
-,-,TRBJ1-1,TRBV9,TGTGCCAGCAGCGTAAGGGGGTCCGGGAGTACTGAAGCTTTCTTT,CASSVRGSGSTEAFF
-,-,TRBJ2-5,TRBV18,TGTGCCAGCTCTACCGGTACAGGGAGCGAGACCCAGTACTTC,CASSTGTGSETQYF
-,TRBD1,TRBJ1-1,TRBV7-9,TGTGCCAGCAGCTCAACAGGGGAAGAAGCTTTCTTT,CASSSTGEEAFF
-,TRBD2,TRBJ2-7,TRBV28,TGTGCCAGCAGGGGACTAGCCTACGAGCAGTACTTC,CASRGLAYEQYF
-,TRBD2,TRBJ2-1,TRBV5-4,TGTGCCAGCAGCCCTAGCGGGAGCCGTACAAGTGAGCAGTTCTTC,CASSPSGSRTSEQFF
-,-,TRBJ2-1,TRBV6-2/TRBV6-3,TGTGCCAGCAGTTACTCTGGGGGGACTCAGGGACAGTTCTTC,CASSYSGGTQGQFF
-,-,TRBJ1-5,TRBV7-2,TGTGCCAGCAGCTTCTATAGCAATCAGCCCCAGCATTTT,CASSFYSNQPQHF
once,-,TRBJ2-1,TRBV9,TGTGCCAGCAACTTTGACGGGAGCTCCTACAATGAGCAGTTCTTC,CASNFDGSSYNEQFF
-,-,TRBJ2-5,TRBV19,TGTGCCAGTAGTATAGACCTTCTTCTTCGGGAGACCCAGTACTTC,CASSIDLLLRETQYF
-,TRBD1,TRBJ1-2,TRBV12-5,TGTGCTAGTGGTTTCGGAACGGGGACAGGCAGCTATGGCTACACCTTC,CASGFGTGTGSYGYTF
-,TRBD1,TRBJ2-1,TRBV7-8,TGTGCCAGCAGCTCTATGGACAGGATCTACAATGAGCAGTTCTTC,CASSSMDRIYNEQFF
once,TRBD2,TRBJ2-3,TRBV4-3,TGCGCCAGCAGCCAAGATTCCGGGGGGGCCACAGATACGCAGTATTTT,CASSQDSGGATDTQYF
-,TRBD2,TRBJ2-1,TRBV9,TGTGCCAGCAGCCCCCGGACTAGCACCGATGAGCAGTTCTTC,CASSPRTSTDEQFF
-,-,TRBJ2-1,TRBV6-1,TGTGCCAGCAGTGAAGTGGGTAATGAGCAGTTCTTC,CASSEVGNEQFF
once,-,TRBJ2-5,TRBV2,TGTGCCAGCAGAGAAGGGGCGGTTCGCCAAGAGACCCAGTACTTC,CASREGAVRQETQYF
-,TRBD1,TRBJ1-1,TRBV5-1,TGCGCCAGCAGGTACCCGGGACAGGGGAACACTGAAGCTTTCTTT,CASRYPGQGNTEAFF
-,-,TRBJ1-5,TRBV6-5,TGTGCCAGCGGGGGTCAGCCCCAGCATTTT,CASGGQPQHF
-,-,TRBJ1-4,TRBV9,TGTGCCAGCAGCGTAGGGCAGGGGCGTGAAAAACTGTTTTTT,CASSVGQGREKLFF
few,-,TRBJ1-2,TRBV18,TGTGCCAGCTCACCACGTGGAGACCCCGATGGCTACACCTTC,CASSPRGDPDGYTF
-,-,TRBJ1-5,TRBV5-6,TGTGCCAGCAGCTCCCAGGGGTATCAGCCCCAGCATTTT,CASSSQGYQPQHF
-,TRBD2,TRBJ2-1,TRBV10-3,TGTGCCATCAGCCCGGGACTAGCGGGAGACGGAGGGGATGAGCAGTTCTTC,CAISPGLAGDGGDEQFF
-,TRBD1,TRBJ1-1,TRBV19,TGTGCCAGTAGTATATCCCCGGGACAGGTGATCATGAACACTGAAGCTTTCTTT,CASSISPGQVIMNTEAFF
-,TRBD2,TRBJ2-1,TRBV11-3,TGTGCCAGCAGCTCCACCTTACTAGCGGCAATTTCCTACAATGAGCAGTTCTTC,CASSSTLLAAISYNEQFF